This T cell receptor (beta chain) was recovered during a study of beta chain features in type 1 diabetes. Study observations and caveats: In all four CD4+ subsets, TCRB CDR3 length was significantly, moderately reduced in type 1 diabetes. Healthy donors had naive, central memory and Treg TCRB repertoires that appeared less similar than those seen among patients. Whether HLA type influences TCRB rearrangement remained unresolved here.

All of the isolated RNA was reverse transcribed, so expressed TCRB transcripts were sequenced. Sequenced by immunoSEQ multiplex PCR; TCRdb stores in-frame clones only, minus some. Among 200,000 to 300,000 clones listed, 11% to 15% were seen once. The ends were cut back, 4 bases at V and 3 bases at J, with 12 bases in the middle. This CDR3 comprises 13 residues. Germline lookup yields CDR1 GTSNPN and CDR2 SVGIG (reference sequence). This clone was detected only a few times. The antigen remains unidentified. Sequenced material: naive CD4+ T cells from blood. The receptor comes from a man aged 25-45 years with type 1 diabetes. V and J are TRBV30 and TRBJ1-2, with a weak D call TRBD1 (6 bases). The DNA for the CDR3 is TGTGCCTGGACCCCCCGGACAGACTATGGCTACACCTTC. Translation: CAWTPRTDYGYTF.